These 13 T cell receptor beta chains originate from one sample sequenced in a study of T-cell reconstitution after alpha-beta-depleted transplantation in children. The library targeted TCRbeta and was prepared with unique molecular identifiers. TCRdb processed the PCR reads anew with MiXCR; each CDR3 protein has one entry. The data contain 600,000 to 700,000 distinct CDR3 sequences, approximately 17% of them singletons. This sample comprised PBMCs from the stem cell graft donor, obtained from the stem cell graft. These receptors were obtained from a human donor who donated a stem cell graft to a child with acute myeloid leukemia.

The chain is built from TRBV20-1 and TRBJ2-2; D uncertain. The CDR3 is 16 amino acids. Looked up from germline, CDR1 is DFQATT and CDR2 is SNEGSKA (reference sequence). V was cut by 0 bases and J by 0 bases, with 11 bases left in between. DNA of the CDR3: TGCAGTGCTAGAGATAGCAGATTCGCGAACACCGGGGAGCTGTTTTTT. Encoded protein: CSARDSRFANTGELFF.

The rearrangement joins TRBV5-1 to TRBJ1-3, with 7 bases lining up with TRBD1. This CDR3 has 13 amino acids. CDR1 and CDR2 from the germline V gene are SGHRS and YFSETQ. The V segment lost 7 bases and the J segment 6 bases; nucleotides outside the gene matches: 7. This CDR3 is CASSRDRTNTIYF. As DNA, the CDR3 is TGCGCCAGCTCCCGGGACAGAACAAACACCATATATTTT.

This clonotype was detected ten times or more. CDR3 DNA sequence: TGCAGTGCGCTAGACCCTCAGGGGGGGGACACCGGGGAGCTGTTTTTT. Translation gives CSALDPQGGDTGELFF. This chain uses TRBV20-1 with TRBJ2-2; possibly TRBD1 or TRBD2 for D (7 bases each). V dropped 6 bases and J dropped 3 bases, with 20 bases sitting between them. The CDR3 is 16 residues long. CDR1 and CDR2 from the germline V gene are DFQATT and SNEGSKA (reference sequence).

Many counts were recorded for this clonotype. The chain employs TRBV7-2 and TRBJ1-5; 7 nucleotides match TRBD1. Germline trimming cut 0 bases from V and 4 bases from J; bases unmatched to any gene: 3. This CDR3 is 15 amino acids long. Germline V gene sequence: CDR1 SGHTA, CDR2 FQGNSA. CDR3 nucleotide sequence: TGTGCCAGCAGCTTAGCCGGGACAGCTAATCAGCCCCAGCATTTT. Amino acid sequence: CASSLAGTANQPQHF.

This clonotype has at least ten counts. This chain links TRBV20-1 with TRBJ2-1, with 7 bases lining up with TRBD2. There are 15 residues in the CDR3. Losses at the gene ends were 1 base for V and 2 bases for J; bases not matched to a gene: 5. Germline V gene data show CDR1 as DFQATT and CDR2 as SNEGSKA (reference sequence). CDR3 residues: CSARVPSGAYNEQFF. The CDR3, as DNA: TGCAGTGCTAGAGTACCTAGCGGAGCCTACAATGAGCAGTTCTTC.

This clonotype was recorded at least ten times. The gene calls are TRBV19 and TRBJ1-5, with D perhaps TRBD1 (5 bases). This CDR3 region has 14 residues. Trimming removed 10 bases from V and 1 base from J, with 14 bases in between. CDR1 is LNHDA and CDR2 is SQIVND in the germline V gene (reference sequence). The CDR3 DNA reads TGTGCCACCATCCGGGACGGCAGCAATCAGCCCCAGCATTTT. It is translated as CATIRDGSNQPQHF.

Ten or more counts support this clonotype. The chain is built from TRBV7-2 and TRBJ1-2; no reliable D call. The CDR3 covers 13 residues. The V gene lost 1 base and the J gene lost 2 bases, with 5 bases spanning the gap. Germline values: CDR1 SGHTA, CDR2 FQGNSA. CDR3 bases: TGTGCCAGCAGCTTAGGAGGGAACTATGGCTACACCTTC. Translating gives CASSLGGNYGYTF.

This clonotype was counted ten times or more. The chain is built from TRBV27 and TRBJ2-3; D is possibly TRBD1 (5 bases). The germline V gene encodes CDR1 MNHEY and CDR2 SMNVEV (reference sequence). Between the trimmed V and J ends, which lost 8 bases and 5 bases, there was a span of 17 bases. CDR3 length: 14 residues. As DNA, the CDR3 is TGTGCCAGCTGGGGCCCTGGCATGGAAGATACGCAGTATTTT. Protein product: CASWGPGMEDTQYF.

This clonotype was recorded at least ten times. The chain couples TRBV12-3 or TRBV12-4 to TRBJ2-1; 8 nucleotides agree with TRBD2. The CDR3 contains 12 residues. J was trimmed by 13 bases and V by 6 bases; bases with no gene match: 8. CDR3 sequence: CASSYGGASQFF. The CDR3 DNA reads as TGTGCCAGCAGCTACGGGGGGGCTAGCCAGTTCTTC.

This clonotype was counted a few times. The gene calls are TRBV20-1 and TRBJ2-3; TRBD2 matches 7 bases. Germline trimming cut 0 bases from V and 3 bases from J; bases unmatched to any gene: 3. CDR1 DFQATT and CDR2 SNEGSKA come from the germline V gene (reference sequence). The CDR3 is made up of 14 amino acids. CDR3 in amino acids: CSARDFGGTDTQYF. Here the CDR3 DNA reads TGCAGTGCTAGAGATTTCGGGGGGACAGATACGCAGTATTTT.

The chain carries TRBV3-1 and TRBJ1-3, with TRBD1 as a possible D gene (5 bases). V was pared by 4 bases and J by 8 bases, with 33 bases between. This CDR3 is built from 20 residues. CDR1 and CDR2 (germline): LGHDT, YNNKEL (reference sequence). CDR3 coding DNA: TGTGCCAGCAGCCGCTTACACCACCTCTTGGGGCAGGGTGCGGAAGACACCATATATTTT. Residues: CASSRLHHLLGQGAEDTIYF. The variable domain in full, completed from reference TRBV3-1 and TRBJ1-3, reads DTAVSQTPKYLVTQMGNDKSIKCEQNLGHDTMYWYKQDSKKFLKIMFSYNNKELIINETVPNRFSPKSPDKAHLNLHINSLELGDSAVYFCASSRLHHLLGQGAEDTIYFGEGSWLTVV.

In nucleotides, the CDR3 is TGTGCCACAAGGAGGGGATCCTACGAGCAGTACTTC. Protein: CATRRGSYEQYF. The chain uses TRBV12-3 or TRBV12-4 and TRBJ2-7; weak D call: TRBD2 (6 bases). This CDR3 region has 12 residues. V shed 10 bases and J shed 1 base, with 11 bases lying between them.

This clonotype was seen many times. The rearrangement uses TRBV20-1 and TRBJ2-5, with D perhaps given as TRBD1 or TRBD2 (7 bases each). The V end was cut by 6 bases, the J end by 5 bases, with 28 bases between. The germline CDR1 and CDR2 sequences are DFQATT and SNEGSKA (reference sequence). The CDR3 is 17 amino acids. The CDR3 DNA sequence: TGCAGTGCCGTACGGGGAACCCAACAGGGGAGGGGGGAGACCCAGTACTTC. It translates to CSAVRGTQQGRGETQYF.